Below are 11 T cell receptor beta chains sequenced from a single sample in a study of human CD8 memory T cell subsets. With exhausted-like traits, TPEX cells were early memory CD8+ T cells that were CCR7+ PD-1+ TIGIT+. Production of TCR beta libraries used UMI-labeled 5' RACE as the method. TCRdb re-called the 5' RACE reads and shows each CDR3 protein once, DNA omitted. This table lists thousands of distinct CDR3 sequences. Sequencing was carried out using CD8+ T cells from PBMCs. These receptors were obtained from a human donor in good health.

The chain has TRBV2 and TRBJ1-5. CDR1 and CDR2 (germline): SNHLY, FYNNEI. The CDR3 totals 15 residues. The CDR3 protein is CASSVGAGQNQPQHF.

The rearrangement joins TRBV29-1 to TRBJ2-3. Germline CDR1 and CDR2: SQVTM and ANQGSEA. This CDR3 region has 15 residues. CDR3 region: CSVDDTQLATDTQYF.

By frequency, this clonotype registers medium-sized. This rearrangement joins TRBV5-1 to TRBJ1-5. The CDR3 sequence is 16 residues long. The germline gives CDR1 SGHRS, CDR2 YFSETQ. This CDR3 is CASSQEEDFSNQPQHF.

This chain connects TRBV3-1 to TRBJ1-1; TCRdb's D call, TRBD1, is unchecked because there is no DNA. The CDR3 has 14 residues. The germline V gene has CDR1 LGHDT and CDR2 YNNKEL (reference sequence). The CDR3 sequence is CASSRQGWNTEAFF.

This clonotype counts as large by frequency. The rearrangement links TRBV11-2 to TRBJ2-7; as DNA is missing, the TRBD2 call by TCRdb cannot be tested. This CDR3 comprises 15 residues. From germline, CDR1 is SGHAT and CDR2 FQNNGV. The CDR3 region is CASSRALADSYEQYF.

J is TRBJ2-5 and V is TRBV7-2; TCRdb reports TRBD2, a call that lacks DNA to check it against. The CDR3 has 15 amino acids. The germline V gene encodes CDR1 SGHTA and CDR2 FQGNSA. The CDR3 sequence: CASSLAGGRIETQYF.

The chain carries TRBV27 and TRBJ2-7. Germline loops: CDR1 MNHEY, CDR2 SMNVEV (reference sequence). The CDR3 has 13 amino acids. The CDR3 spells CASRPDGNYEQYF.

The chain uses TRBV18 and TRBJ1-3; TCRdb lists TRBD1, though no DNA is available to test this call. Looked up from germline, CDR1 is KGHSH and CDR2 is LQKENI. The CDR3 has 16 amino acids. The CDR3 reads CASSPWAMDSGNTIYF.

The chain is built from TRBV20-1 and TRBJ2-3; TCRdb reports TRBD2, a call that lacks DNA to check it against. Germline lookup yields CDR1 DFQATT and CDR2 SNEGSKA (reference sequence). The CDR3 consists of 16 residues. This chain's CDR3 is CSATSLAGASTDTQYF.

V usage is TRBV2 and J usage is TRBJ1-5. Looked up from germline, CDR1 is SNHLY and CDR2 is FYNNEI. The CDR3 is 16 amino acids. The CDR3 region is CASSDDHPIGNQPQHF.

This chain joins TRBV20-1 and TRBJ1-2; the TCRdb call, TRBD1, lacks DNA for checking. The CDR3 consists of 16 residues. The germline CDR1 and CDR2 sequences are DFQATT and SNEGSKA (reference sequence). The CDR3 here is CSARDLTGGEDYGYTF.